This passage covers 25 T cell receptor beta chains from one sample sequenced in a study of shared clonotypes between healthy human individuals. Some clones are missing from TCRdb's copy, which holds only in-frame ones; the method was immunoSEQ multiplex PCR. The sample contains 2 million to 2.5 million clones, 93% of which appear only once. Sequenced material: naive CD4+ T cells from PBMCs. Subset described: CD45RA+ positively selected. Receptors originate from a man aged 18-30 years in good health. Some clones in this sample may be carry-over from other donors' samples.

V and J are TRBV28 and TRBJ2-7, with TRBD1 matching 11 bases. Germline V gives CDR1 MDHEN, CDR2 SYDVKM. V trimming: 3 bases; J trimming: 4 bases; junction bases outside the gene matches: 2. There are 14 residues in the CDR3. DNA of the CDR3: TGTGCCAGCAGTTTGGACAGGGGGCGGTACGAGCAGTACTTC. Translating gives CASSLDRGRYEQYF. Based on the CDR3 plus reference TRBV28 and TRBJ2-7, the full variable domain is DVKVTQSSRYLVKRTGEKVFLECVQDMDHENMFWYRQDPGLGLRLIYFSYDVKMKEKGDIPEGYSVSREKKERFSLILESASTNQTSMYLCASSLDRGRYEQYFGPGTRLTVT.

The genes are TRBV5-4 and TRBJ2-1, with TRBD1 identical over 10 bases. The ends lost 2 bases at V and 3 bases at J; junction bases unmatched: 5. The germline gives CDR1 SGHNT, CDR2 YYREEE (reference sequence). The CDR3 length is 16 residues. The CDR3 sequence: CASSLRQGAYYNEQFF. The CDR3 DNA sequence: TGTGCCAGCAGCTTAAGACAGGGGGCGTACTACAATGAGCAGTTCTTC.

This clone has more than one count but fewer than ten. This rearrangement joins TRBV20-1 to TRBJ1-2; D call uncertain. The ends were cut back, 6 bases at V and 6 bases at J, with 5 bases in the middle. The CDR3 is made up of 9 amino acids. Germline assignment: CDR1 DFQATT and CDR2 SNEGSKA (reference sequence). Written as DNA, the CDR3 is TGCAGTGCATGGAATGGCTACACCTTC. As protein: CSAWNGYTF.

The gene calls are TRBV2 and TRBJ2-3; D possibly corresponds to TRBD2 (6 bases). CDR3 length: 15 residues. Trimming shortened V by 2 bases and J by 3 bases, and 12 bases separated the two germline ends. Per the germline V gene, CDR1 is SNHLY and CDR2 is FYNNEI. CDR3 loop: CASSEIWGGTDTQYF. CDR3 coding DNA: TGTGCCAGCAGTGAAATCTGGGGAGGTACAGATACGCAGTATTTT.

The chain combines TRBV28 with TRBJ1-1; perhaps TRBD1 as D (6 bases). The CDR3 totals 14 residues. From germline, CDR1 is MDHEN and CDR2 SYDVKM. The germline V and J ends were trimmed by 5 bases and 1 base, with 11 bases remaining between them. The CDR3 reads CASSIGTSNTEAFF. The CDR3 DNA sequence: TGTGCCAGCAGTATCGGGACATCGAACACTGAAGCTTTCTTT. The full variable domain, rest sourced from reference TRBV28 and TRBJ1-1, is DVKVTQSSRYLVKRTGEKVFLECVQDMDHENMFWYRQDPGLGLRLIYFSYDVKMKEKGDIPEGYSVSREKKERFSLILESASTNQTSMYLCASSIGTSNTEAFFGQGTRLTVV.

The chain joins TRBV5-4 to TRBJ2-5, with 7 bases fitting TRBD1. The CDR3 totals 13 residues. Germline CDR1 and CDR2: SGHNT and YYREEE (reference sequence). J lost 5 bases, V lost 4 bases, and 5 bases had no gene match. This CDR3 is CASSVGQLETQYF. Written as DNA, the CDR3 is TGTGCCAGCAGCGTGGGACAGTTGGAGACCCAGTACTTC.

The chain uses TRBV28 and TRBJ1-2; TRBD1 might be the D (5 bases). The CDR3 is made up of 13 amino acids. CDR1 MDHEN and CDR2 SYDVKM come from the germline V gene. V lost 8 bases to trimming and J lost 8 bases, with 18 bases between them. CDR3 nucleotide sequence: TGTGCCAGCGGAACAGGAGGGTCCAACGGCTACACCTTC. It encodes CASGTGGSNGYTF.

This chain joins TRBV7-3 and TRBJ2-2; TRBD2 matches at 7 bases. Germline V CDR1 and CDR2: SGHTA, FQGTGA. The length of the CDR3 is 16 residues. V shed 3 bases and J 0 bases; nucleotides not matched to a gene: 4. The CDR3 loop reads CASSFFAGANTGELFF. In DNA form, the CDR3 reads TGTGCCAGCAGCTTCTTTGCGGGGGCGAACACCGGGGAGCTGTTTTTT.

The rearrangement links TRBV7-6 to TRBJ2-2; 7 bases are a match to TRBD2. After removal of 4 bases from V and 2 bases from J, the junction contained 4 bases not matched to a gene. There are 15 residues in the CDR3. In germline, CDR1 is SGHVS, CDR2 FNYEAQ. The DNA for the CDR3 is TGTGCCAGCAGCTCTGCTAGCGGCAACACCGGGGAGCTGTTTTTT. This gives the protein CASSSASGNTGELFF.

This clone was seen a few times. This chain joins TRBV7-3 and TRBJ1-3; no definite D call. Trimming took off 5 bases at V and 2 bases at J, with 7 bases between the two ends. The CDR3 loop spans 13 amino acids. Germline values: CDR1 SGHTA, CDR2 FQGTGA. CDR3 coding DNA: TGTGCCAGCAGCCCCACCCCTGGAAACACCATATATTTT. Translated: CASSPTPGNTIYF.

The chain's CDR3 is CASSFHPYEQYF. The CDR3 DNA follows: TGTGCCAGCAGTTTTCACCCCTACGAGCAGTACTTC. V and J are TRBV28 and TRBJ2-7; D uncertain. Deletions cut 3 bases from V and 2 bases from J, with 5 bases between. The germline V gene has CDR1 MDHEN and CDR2 SYDVKM. CDR3 length equals 12 residues.

The V gene is TRBV6-4, the J gene TRBJ2-2, with TRBD2 identical over 10 bases. CDR3 length: 16 residues. Germline CDR1 reads MRHNA; CDR2 reads SNTAGT. V lost 1 base and J lost 7; bases outside the gene matches: 6. CDR3 nucleotide sequence: TGTGCCAGCAGTGACTTGAGCGGGAGGGCCGTCGGGGAGCTGTTTTTT. Translated, it gives CASSDLSGRAVGELFF.

This clone was observed a handful of times. The chain recombines TRBV29-1 with TRBJ2-2; TRBD2 aligns across 12 bases. The CDR3 is 13 amino acids. Trimming removed 7 bases from V and 11 bases from J; junction bases left unmatched: 8. Germline values: CDR1 SQVTM, CDR2 ANQGSEA. The CDR3 here is CSAGTSGSSELFF. CDR3 bases: TGCAGCGCTGGGACTAGCGGGTCTAGTGAGCTGTTTTTT.

This sequence joins TRBV18 and TRBJ1-4, with D maybe TRBD1 (6 bases). The CDR3 contains 14 residues. The germline gives CDR1 KGHSH, CDR2 LQKENI. Trimming shortened V by 6 bases and J by 2 bases, and 10 bases separated the two germline ends. The CDR3 nucleotides are TGTGCCAGCTCCTATACAGGGACTAATGAAAAACTGTTTTTT. Amino acids: CASSYTGTNEKLFF. Full variable domain (outside the CDR3, taken from reference TRBV18 and TRBJ1-4): NAGVMQNPRHLVRRRGQEARLRCSPMKGHSHVYWYRQLPEEGLKFMVYLQKENIIDESGMPKERFSAEFPKEGPSILRIQQVVRGDSAAYFCASSYTGTNEKLFFGSGTQLSVL.

The chain's CDR3 is CASSLWSGTSGANVLTF. CDR3 sequence (DNA): TGTGCCAGCAGCTTGTGGTCAGGGACTTCTGGGGCCAACGTCCTGACTTTC. The J gene is TRBJ2-6, the V gene TRBV5-4, with D possibly TRBD2 on 6 matching bases. The CDR3 loop spans 17 amino acids. V lost 1 base to trimming and J lost 1 base, with 12 bases between them. Per the germline V gene, CDR1 is SGHNT and CDR2 is YYREEE (reference sequence).

V gene TRBV5-1 combines with J gene TRBJ1-2, with no clear D. CDR3 size: 14 residues. Germline CDR1 SGHRS, CDR2 YFSETQ. V gave up 0 bases and J gave up 6 bases, with 12 bases separating them. The CDR3 nucleotides read TGCGCCAGCAGCTTGGACATTCCCTCGGATGGCTACACCTTC. Translating gives CASSLDIPSDGYTF.

The J gene is TRBJ2-5, the V gene TRBV5-6; D ambiguous. There are 15 residues in the CDR3. Trimming took off 0 bases at V and 0 bases at J, with 9 bases between the two ends. Germline CDR1 is SGHDT and CDR2 is YYEEEE. In nucleotides, the CDR3 is TGTGCCAGCAGCTTGGCGACCTGGTACCAAGAGACCCAGTACTTC. Translation: CASSLATWYQETQYF.

The gene calls are TRBV5-1 and TRBJ1-2; weak D call: TRBD1 (5 bases). Germline-derived CDR1 and CDR2 are SGHRS and YFSETQ. The CDR3 runs 17 residues. V dropped 0 bases and J dropped 2 bases, with 17 bases sitting between them. CDR3 residues: CASSLDTGTPANYGYTF. The CDR3 nucleotides are TGCGCCAGCAGCTTGGATACGGGGACGCCTGCAAACTATGGCTACACCTTC. Full variable domain (remainder filled in from reference TRBV5-1 and TRBJ1-2): KAGVTQTPRYLIKTRGQQVTLSCSPISGHRSVSWYQQTPGQGLQFLFEYFSETQRNKGNFPGRFSGRQFSNSRSEMNVSTLELGDSALYLCASSLDTGTPANYGYTFGSGTRLTVV.

The chain links TRBV25-1 to TRBJ2-2; D may be TRBD1 (5 bases). The germline gives CDR1 MGHDK, CDR2 SYGVNS. Deletions cut 6 bases from V and 1 base from J, with 15 bases between. The CDR3 totals 16 residues. The CDR3 loop is CASRGRQPKNTGELFF. CDR3 nucleotides: TGTGCCAGCAGGGGTCGACAGCCCAAGAACACCGGGGAGCTGTTTTTT. Full variable domain (remainder filled in from reference TRBV25-1 and TRBJ2-2): EADIYQTPRYLVIGTGKKITLECSQTMGHDKMYWYQQDPGMELHLIHYSYGVNSTEKGDLSSESTVSRIRTEHFPLTLESARPSHTSQYLCASRGRQPKNTGELFFGEGSRLTVL.

V usage is TRBV9 and J usage is TRBJ2-5; D ambiguous. Germline CDR1 reads SGDLS; CDR2 reads YYNGEE. V was cut by 4 bases and J by 5 bases, with 15 bases left in between. The length of the CDR3 is 14 residues. CDR3 amino acids: CASSPAFSKETQYF. The CDR3 nucleotides are TGTGCCAGCAGCCCGGCCTTCTCCAAGGAGACCCAGTACTTC.

The sample holds one count of this clone. V is TRBV4-3 and J is TRBJ2-2; D not resolved. The CDR3 runs to 16 residues. The germline V gene encodes CDR1 LGHNA and CDR2 YSLEER. Trimming stripped 1 base from V and 4 bases from J, with 13 bases between. CDR3 loop: CASSQAIGRFTGELFF. The CDR3 region has the DNA TGCGCCAGCAGCCAAGCTATAGGCAGATTCACCGGGGAGCTGTTTTTT.

V and J are TRBV27 and TRBJ2-7; TRBD1 is a possible D gene (6 bases). The germline V gene encodes CDR1 MNHEY and CDR2 SMNVEV (reference sequence). The CDR3 spans 14 residues. The V end was cut by 6 bases, the J end by 3 bases, with 15 bases between. The CDR3 loop is CASRRQALHYEQYF. CDR3 DNA sequence: TGTGCCAGCAGGAGACAGGCCCTCCACTACGAGCAGTACTTC.

The chain uses TRBV27 and TRBJ2-3, with 12 bases fitting TRBD2. Germline V gene sequence: CDR1 MNHEY, CDR2 SMNVEV (reference sequence). J lost 3 bases, V lost 8 bases, and 9 bases had no gene match. This CDR3 contains 16 residues. In DNA form, the CDR3 reads TGTGCCAGCCGATTAAACGGACTAGCGGGGACAGATACGCAGTATTTT. Translating it yields CASRLNGLAGTDTQYF.

V is TRBV5-8 and J is TRBJ2-3, with 10 bases lining up with TRBD2. The V and J ends lost 6 bases and 0 bases, in that order; junction bases with no gene match: 13. Germline V gives CDR1 SGHTS, CDR2 YDEGEE. The CDR3 has 18 residues. The CDR3 nucleotides read TGTGCCAGCAACCCAGAATCGGCTAGCGGGAGAAGCACAGATACGCAGTATTTT. Its translation: CASNPESASGRSTDTQYF.

This chain uses TRBV4-2 with TRBJ1-4; no reliable D call. The CDR3 covers 14 residues. Germline values: CDR1 LGHNA, CDR2 YNFKEQ. V lost 4 bases and J lost 5, with 11 bases in between. The chain's CDR3 is CASSRGGSNEKLFF. The CDR3 nucleotides are TGTGCCAGCAGCCGTGGTGGATCGAATGAAAAACTGTTTTTT.